These 19 T cell receptor beta chains were sequenced from one sample in a study of neoadjuvant anti-PD-1 for oral cavity cancer. Method: immunoSEQ multiplex PCR; TCRdb's copy keeps in-frame clones and lacks some. The table has 15,000 to 20,000 clones, around three fifths seen once. Sequenced here: PBMCs, sampled before nivolumab (anti-PD-1) treatment. These receptors were taken from a person aged 35-79 years with oral cavity squamous cell carcinoma.

The J gene is TRBJ1-2, the V gene TRBV19; no clear D. V lost 4 bases and J 0 bases, leaving 6 bases between the germline ends. The germline gives CDR1 LNHDA, CDR2 SQIVND (reference sequence). CDR3 size: 13 residues. The CDR3 region is CASSNRPNYGYTF. As DNA, the CDR3 is TGTGCCAGTAGTAACAGACCTAACTATGGCTACACCTTC.

The V gene is TRBV5-1, the J gene TRBJ1-2; D gene uncertain. CDR1 SGHRS and CDR2 YFSETQ come from the germline V gene. This CDR3 is built from 10 residues. Trimming cost V 6 bases and J 8 bases, with 8 bases left between them. Here the CDR3 reads CASIWWGYTF. CDR3 DNA: TGCGCCAGCATCTGGTGGGGCTACACCTTC.

The chain has TRBV6-1 and TRBJ2-7; TRBD2 agrees at 7 bases. The CDR3 consists of 15 residues. J was trimmed by 2 bases and V by 5 bases; bases with no gene match: 9. The germline gives CDR1 MNHNS, CDR2 SASEGT. Here the CDR3 DNA reads TGTGCCAGCAGTCTTGAAAGCGGGGCAGCCTACGAGCAGTACTTC. It codes for CASSLESGAAYEQYF.

The V and J genes are TRBV5-1 and TRBJ2-2, with a tentative D call TRBD1 (6 bases). V was pared by 4 bases and J by 4 bases, with 20 bases between. The germline V gene has CDR1 SGHRS and CDR2 YFSETQ. CDR3 length: 17 amino acids. The chain's CDR3 is CASSRTPPGQITGELFF. The CDR3 DNA is TGCGCCAGCAGCCGGACGCCCCCGGGACAAATCACCGGGGAGCTGTTTTTT.

The rearrangement links TRBV6-1 to TRBJ1-1; maybe TRBD1 (6 bases). This CDR3 has 13 amino acids. The germline V gene has CDR1 MNHNS and CDR2 SASEGT. Trimming took off 3 bases at V and 4 bases at J, with 9 bases between the two ends. The CDR3, as DNA: TGTGCCAGCAGTGAGCAGGGGAGCACTGAAGCTTTCTTT. Translating gives CASSEQGSTEAFF.

This clone was picked up a small number of times. The chain uses TRBV19 and TRBJ2-3; possible D gene TRBD2, 6 bases. V was cut by 4 bases and J by 3 bases, with 14 bases left in between. The CDR3 sequence is 15 residues long. Germline V gene data show CDR1 as LNHDA and CDR2 as SQIVND (reference sequence). The CDR3: CASSKLHRGTDTQYF. CDR3 sequence (DNA): TGTGCCAGTAGTAAGCTCCACCGGGGGACAGATACGCAGTATTTT.

The CDR3 loop reads CASRGHTGGEKPQHF. The DNA of the CDR3 is TGTGCCAGCAGGGGACATACGGGGGGTGAAAAGCCCCAGCATTTT. The gene calls are TRBV6-1 and TRBJ1-5; possible D gene TRBD1, 6 bases. The V and J ends lost 6 bases and 8 bases respectively, with 20 bases between them. Germline CDR1 and CDR2: MNHNS and SASEGT. The CDR3 loop spans 15 amino acids.

The rearrangement links TRBV15 to TRBJ1-2; the D is unclear. The ends were cut back, 4 bases at V and 0 bases at J, with 6 bases in the middle. This CDR3 contains 13 residues. Germline V lookup: CDR1 LNHNV, CDR2 YYDKDF (reference sequence). The CDR3 protein is CATSTQANYGYTF. The CDR3 DNA sequence: TGTGCCACCAGCACCCAGGCTAACTATGGCTACACCTTC.

This clone is a singleton in its sample. The chain carries TRBV9 and TRBJ2-7; 10 bases map to TRBD2. Germline values: CDR1 SGDLS, CDR2 YYNGEE. After removal of 0 bases from V and 3 bases from J, the junction contained 3 bases not matched to a gene. The CDR3 sequence is 15 residues long. The CDR3 sequence is CASSVGTSGLYEQYF. CDR3 DNA sequence: TGTGCCAGCAGCGTAGGGACTAGCGGCCTCTACGAGCAGTACTTC.

In its sample, this clone was seen a few times. V is TRBV30 and J is TRBJ2-7; 14 bases align to TRBD2. The CDR3 length is 14 residues. The V segment lost 5 bases and the J segment 2 bases; nucleotides outside the gene matches: 2. Looked up from germline, CDR1 is GTSNPN and CDR2 is SVGIG (reference sequence). The DNA for the CDR3 is TGTGCCTGGGCGACTAGCGGGGGGGCCTACGAGCAGTACTTC. Encoded protein: CAWATSGGAYEQYF.

The genes are TRBV6-1 and TRBJ2-7; D is possibly TRBD1 (5 bases). Germline V gene sequence: CDR1 MNHNS, CDR2 SASEGT. The CDR3 spans 15 residues. Trimming took 4 bases from V and 4 from J, leaving 17 bases between them. CDR3 coding DNA: TGTGCCAGCAGTGCCCCCGCCCACCGACAGTACGAGCAGTACTTC. Protein product: CASSAPAHRQYEQYF.

The chain is built from TRBV5-1 and TRBJ1-4; 11 bases match TRBD1. The V segment lost 5 bases and the J segment 8 bases; nucleotides outside the gene matches: 14. Germline V gene lookup returns CDR1 SGHRS and CDR2 YFSETQ. This CDR3 comprises 17 residues. The DNA of the CDR3 is TGCGCCAGCAGTTGGGGGGACAGGGGGTCGCCTTTGGAAAAACTGTTTTTT. Translating gives CASSWGDRGSPLEKLFF. The full variable domain, its missing parts supplied by reference TRBV5-1 and TRBJ1-4, is KAGVTQTPRYLIKTRGQQVTLSCSPISGHRSVSWYQQTPGQGLQFLFEYFSETQRNKGNFPGRFSGRQFSNSRSEMNVSTLELGDSALYLCASSWGDRGSPLEKLFFGSGTQLSVL.

V usage is TRBV5-1 and J usage is TRBJ1-3; 8 bases map to TRBD1. V shed 0 bases and J 7 bases; nucleotides not matched to a gene: 15. Germline CDR1 SGHRS, CDR2 YFSETQ. CDR3 length equals 18 residues. CDR3 nucleotides: TGCGCCAGCAGCTTGGCGGGGACAGGAGGACCCCAAGAGAACACCATATATTTT. It translates to CASSLAGTGGPQENTIYF.

The chain joins TRBV2 to TRBJ2-1; 11 positions agree with TRBD2. The CDR3 spans 15 residues. Germline V CDR1 and CDR2: SNHLY, FYNNEI. Trimming cost V 7 bases and J 4 bases; bases outside gene matches: 6. In DNA form, the CDR3 reads TGTGCCAGCACTACGGGACTAGCGGATTACAATGAGCAGTTCTTC. Its translation: CASTTGLADYNEQFF.

V is TRBV30 and J is TRBJ2-3; D is possibly TRBD1 (5 bases). This CDR3 region has 15 residues. The V gene lost 1 base and the J gene lost 2 bases, with 13 bases spanning the gap. Germline CDR1 GTSNPN, CDR2 SVGIG (reference sequence). The CDR3: CAWSGLGPNTDTQYF. Written as DNA, the CDR3 is TGTGCCTGGAGTGGGTTGGGGCCCAACACAGATACGCAGTATTTT.

The CDR3 nucleotides read TGTGCCAGCAGCGCGACAGAGGGGGTTGAAGCTTTCTTT. It encodes CASSATEGVEAFF. This chain uses TRBV6-1 with TRBJ1-1, with D perhaps TRBD1 (6 bases). Germline values: CDR1 MNHNS, CDR2 SASEGT. V was pared by 6 bases and J by 7 bases, with 15 bases between. This CDR3 is built from 13 residues.

This clone has a handful of counts. The genes are TRBV10-1 and TRBJ2-7; D call uncertain. Germline V gives CDR1 WNHNN, CDR2 SYGVQD (reference sequence). This CDR3 has 12 residues. Trimming took off 3 bases at V and 7 bases at J, with 10 bases between the two ends. CDR3 protein: CASSDPAGEQYF. The CDR3 DNA sequence: TGCGCCAGCAGTGATCCGGCCGGAGAGCAGTACTTC.

CDR3 region: CASSLQSDSGELFF. DNA of the CDR3: TGCGCCAGCAGCTTGCAAAGCGATTCAGGGGAGCTGTTTTTT. The chain is built from TRBV5-1 and TRBJ2-2; D unresolved. The CDR3 totals 14 residues. CDR1 is SGHRS and CDR2 is YFSETQ in the germline V gene. The V gene lost 1 base and the J gene lost 8 bases, with 12 bases spanning the gap.

The chain has TRBV2 and TRBJ1-1; the D is unclear. The CDR3 consists of 11 residues. CDR1 is SNHLY, CDR2 FYNNEI, per germline. Trimming took off 6 bases at V and 7 bases at J, with 9 bases between the two ends. The CDR3 region is CASSGPLEAFF. CDR3 nucleotide sequence: TGTGCCAGCAGCGGACCGCTTGAAGCTTTCTTT.